Below, 19 T cell receptor beta chains from the same sample are listed, as sequenced in a study of PD-1 blockade in classical Hodgkin lymphoma. The assay was immunoSEQ multiplex PCR, and TCRdb's table has in-frame clones only and misses some. Here the sample spans about 1,400 clones, roughly 79% being singletons. Time point meaning: cycle 4 day 1 (C4D1), after 6 weeks of nivolumab. No patient escaped relapse after autologous stem cell transplantation, and brentuximab vedotin exposure varied. Thawed PBMCs were the source of CD8+ T cells, obtained through magnetic negative selection. Specimen: CD8+ T cells from blood, collected before the fourth cycle of nivolumab. These receptors all come from a human donor with classical Hodgkin lymphoma. The donor label of this sample is uncertain.

CDR3 sequence reads: CASSQEGGYYEQYF. The CDR3 DNA sequence: TGTGCCAGCAGCCAAGAAGGGGGCTACTACGAGCAGTACTTC. V and J are TRBV14 and TRBJ2-7; TRBD1 aligns across 7 bases. This CDR3 has 14 residues. J lost 3 bases, V lost 0 bases, and 2 bases had no gene match. In germline, CDR1 is SGHDN, CDR2 FVKESK.

The V and J genes are TRBV7-9 and TRBJ1-3, with D possibly TRBD1 on 5 matching bases. The CDR3 runs 19 residues. The V end was cut by 1 base, the J end by 1 base, with 20 bases between. Germline CDR1 and CDR2: SEHNR and FQNEAQ (reference sequence). The CDR3 reads CASSLDYSIGQPSGNTIYF. The CDR3 DNA reads as TGTGCCAGCAGCTTAGATTACAGCATAGGACAACCATCTGGAAACACCATATATTTT.

The rearrangement uses TRBV7-6 and TRBJ1-3; 11 bases fit TRBD1. The germline gives CDR1 SGHVS, CDR2 FNYEAQ. The length of the CDR3 is 19 residues. The V gene end was trimmed by 1 base and the J gene end by 0 bases; junction bases not matched to a gene: 8. The CDR3 loop reads CASSLVGQGALVSGNTIYF. Written as DNA, the CDR3 is TGTGCCAGCAGCTTAGTTGGACAGGGGGCCCTCGTCTCTGGAAACACCATATATTTT. Drawing the rest from reference TRBV7-6 and TRBJ1-3, the complete variable domain is GAGVSQSPRYKVTKRGQDVALRCDPISGHVSLYWYRQALGQGPEFLTYFNYEAQQDKSGLPNDRFSAERPEGSISTLTIQRTEQRDSAMYRCASSLVGQGALVSGNTIYFGEGSWLTVV.

CDR3 residues: CASSLGTSGTYEQYF. The CDR3 region has the DNA TGCGCCAGCAGCTTAGGGACTAGCGGAACCTACGAGCAGTACTTC. This chain connects TRBV4-1 to TRBJ2-7, with TRBD2 matching over 11 bases. V was clipped by 5 bases and J by 2 bases; unmatched bases: 5. This CDR3 is built from 15 residues. The germline gives CDR1 MGHRA, CDR2 YSYEKL.

The V and J genes are TRBV9 and TRBJ2-1; D uncertain. Germline V gives CDR1 SGDLS, CDR2 YYNGEE. The V and J ends lost 3 bases and 9 bases respectively, with 10 bases between them. This CDR3 is 12 amino acids long. CDR3 residues: CASSALESEQFF. The CDR3 nucleotides are TGTGCCAGCAGCGCCCTGGAAAGTGAGCAGTTCTTC.

The J gene is TRBJ2-1, the V gene TRBV10-3; 10 positions agree with TRBD2. After removal of 0 bases from V and 16 bases from J, the junction contained 15 bases not matched to a gene. CDR3 size: 16 residues. In germline, CDR1 is ENHRY, CDR2 SYGVKD. CDR3 nucleotides: TGTGCCATCAGTGAGTCCAGGCTAGAGCGGGGGGGCAGTGGTTTCTTC. This codes for CAISESRLERGGSGFF.

This chain uses TRBV10-2 with TRBJ2-6; D not certain. V dropped 8 bases and J dropped 0 bases, with 11 bases sitting between them. This CDR3 comprises 15 residues. Germline CDR1 and CDR2: WSHSY and SAAADI. The CDR3 here is CASVPWASGANVLTF. The CDR3 bases are TGCGCCAGCGTCCCGTGGGCCTCTGGGGCCAACGTCCTGACTTTC.

This chain connects TRBV21-1 to TRBJ2-3; TRBD1 is the table's D call, not checked against the DNA. TRBV21-1 is marked as a pseudogene. The CDR3 runs to 16 residues. CDR3 in DNA: TGTGCCAGCAGAGCCCGACAGGGTTCTAGCACAGATACGCAGTATTTT. Translation gives CASRARQGSSTDTQYF.

The chain has TRBV6-1 and TRBJ2-7, with 9 positions matching TRBD1. Germline V CDR1 and CDR2: MNHNS, SASEGT. The junction had 6 bases not matched to a gene; V was cut back by 4 bases and J by 2 bases. The CDR3 has 15 amino acids. The CDR3 DNA is TGTGCCAGCAGTGCCGGACAGGGGCTTACCTACGAGCAGTACTTC. Its translation is CASSAGQGLTYEQYF.

The V gene is TRBV7-9, the J gene TRBJ1-6, with a tentative D call TRBD1 (5 bases). Germline CDR1 and CDR2: SEHNR and FQNEAQ (reference sequence). This CDR3 has 15 amino acids. V was cut by 6 bases and J by 10 bases, with 19 bases left in between. The CDR3 DNA sequence: TGTGCCAGCAGATCAAGTGGGGGGAGTAACTCACCCCTCCACTTT. It specifies CASRSSGGSNSPLHF.

Only a few counts were recorded for this clone. V is TRBV11-2 and J is TRBJ1-2; 7 bases are shared with TRBD1. With 1 base clipped from V and 5 bases from J, the junction kept 1 base outside the gene matches. CDR1 is SGHAT and CDR2 is FQNNGV in the germline V gene. The CDR3 covers 13 residues. This chain's CDR3 is CASSLGTGYGYTF. For the CDR3, the DNA is TGTGCCAGCAGCTTAGGGACAGGTTATGGCTACACCTTC.

V is TRBV5-1 and J is TRBJ2-7, with 9 nucleotides matching TRBD1. The CDR3 consists of 15 residues. Unmatched junction bases numbered 11, after V lost 7 bases and J lost 3 bases. Germline CDR1 reads SGHRS; CDR2 reads YFSETQ. The CDR3 nucleotides read TGCGCCAGCGGCGTACAGGGGGACAGGGTCTACGAGCAGTACTTC. Its translation is CASGVQGDRVYEQYF.

This clone came up once. The chain employs TRBV7-2 and TRBJ2-3; possibly TRBD2 for D (6 bases). V was cut by 9 bases and J by 5 bases, with 15 bases left in between. This CDR3 spans 13 amino acids. Germline loops: CDR1 SGHTA, CDR2 FQGNSA. DNA for the CDR3: TGTGCCAGTGGGAGGTTAGCTGGAGATACGCAGTATTTT. The encoded protein is CASGRLAGDTQYF.

The rearrangement links TRBV27 to TRBJ2-2, with no clear D. V was cut by 3 bases and J by 3 bases, with 2 bases left in between. From germline, CDR1 is MNHEY and CDR2 SMNVEV (reference sequence). This CDR3 spans 12 amino acids. The CDR3 sequence: CASSLDTGELFF. The CDR3, as DNA: TGTGCCAGCAGTTTGGACACCGGGGAGCTGTTTTTT.

The V call is TRBV7-9, the J call TRBJ1-4, with D uncertain. Germline V lookup: CDR1 SEHNR, CDR2 FQNEAQ (reference sequence). Trimming cost V 7 bases and J 5 bases, with 14 bases left between them. The CDR3 is 14 residues long. The CDR3 here is CASTKTLGNEKLFF. CDR3 bases: TGTGCCAGCACCAAGACCCTTGGGAATGAAAAACTGTTTTTT.

The rearrangement joins TRBV4-1 to TRBJ1-2; tentatively, D is TRBD1 (6 bases). The V gene's germline CDR1 is MGHRA and CDR2 YSYEKL. Trimming took 6 bases from V and 2 from J, leaving 19 bases between them. The CDR3 runs to 16 residues. Written as DNA, the CDR3 is TGCGCCAGCAGTATTGTACCAGGACAGACAAACTATGGCTACACCTTC. Protein sequence: CASSIVPGQTNYGYTF.

This clone came up once. In DNA form, the CDR3 reads TGTGCCAGCAGTCCTACAGGGGACCCCTACGAGCAGTACTTC. It encodes CASSPTGDPYEQYF. The chain couples TRBV6-5 to TRBJ2-7; 7 bases fit TRBD1. The length of the CDR3 is 14 residues. Losses at the gene ends were 5 bases for V and 2 bases for J; bases not matched to a gene: 6. Germline V lookup: CDR1 MNHEY, CDR2 SVGAGI.

The chain is built from TRBV5-4 and TRBJ2-2; 8 bases map to TRBD2. The germline V gene has CDR1 SGHNT and CDR2 YYREEE (reference sequence). This CDR3 is 19 amino acids long. Trimming at V came to 9 bases and at J to 2 bases, leaving 21 bases not matched to a gene. The CDR3 loop is CATPRTRNGRAVNTGELFF. CDR3 DNA sequence: TGTGCCACCCCGCGGACGAGAAACGGGAGGGCCGTTAACACCGGGGAGCTGTTTTTT.

The V call is TRBV10-2, the J call TRBJ2-7; no clear D gene. The CDR3 consists of 11 residues. Germline assignment: CDR1 WSHSY and CDR2 SAAADI. Deletions cut 3 bases from V and 4 bases from J, with 4 bases between. CDR3 in DNA: TGCGCCAGCAGTGACATGTACGAGCAGTACTTC. It translates to CASSDMYEQYF.